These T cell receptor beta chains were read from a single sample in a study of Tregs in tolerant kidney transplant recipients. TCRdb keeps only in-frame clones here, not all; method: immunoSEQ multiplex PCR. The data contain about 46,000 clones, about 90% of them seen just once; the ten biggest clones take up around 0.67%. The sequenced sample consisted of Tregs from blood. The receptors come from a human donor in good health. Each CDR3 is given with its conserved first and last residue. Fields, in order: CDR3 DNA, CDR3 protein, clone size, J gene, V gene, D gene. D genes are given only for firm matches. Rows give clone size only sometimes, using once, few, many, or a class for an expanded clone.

CDR3 DNA: TGTGCCAGCACCAGCCGACGCCCTTCGGATGAGCAGTTCTTC; CDR3 protein: CASTSRRPSDEQFF; clone size: .; J gene: TRBJ2-1; V gene: TRBV4-2; D gene: .
CDR3 DNA: TGTGCCAGCTCACCACCGCCTGGAGACAGGAGTCAAGAGACCCAGTACTTC; CDR3 protein: CASSPPPGDRSQETQYF; clone size: .; J gene: TRBJ2-5; V gene: TRBV18; D gene: .
CDR3 DNA: TGTGCCAGCAGTGATGGGCTAGTACGGGGTACGCAGTATTTT; CDR3 protein: CASSDGLVRGTQYF; clone size: .; J gene: TRBJ2-3; V gene: TRBV6-1; D gene: .
CDR3 DNA: TGTGCCAGCAGCTTATCAGGGGATGCCTACGAGCAGTACTTC; CDR3 protein: CASSLSGDAYEQYF; clone size: .; J gene: TRBJ2-7; V gene: TRBV11-3; D gene: .
CDR3 DNA: TGTGCCAGCAGTTACTCAGGCAAAGAGACCCAGTACTTC; CDR3 protein: CASSYSGKETQYF; clone size: .; J gene: TRBJ2-5; V gene: TRBV6-5; D gene: .
CDR3 DNA: TGCGCCAGCAGCTTGGTGTGGAGATTCGGGAATAACTATGGCTACACCTTC; CDR3 protein: CASSLVWRFGNNYGYTF; clone size: .; J gene: TRBJ1-2; V gene: TRBV5-1; D gene: .
CDR3 DNA: TGTGCCAGTTTTACTAGCGGGAGGGCCACAGATACGCAGTATTTT; CDR3 protein: CASFTSGRATDTQYF; clone size: few; J gene: TRBJ2-3; V gene: TRBV28; D gene: TRBD2
CDR3 DNA: TGTGCCAGCAGCTTAATGGGGCAGGGCAATTCGGAAGCTTTCTTT; CDR3 protein: CASSLMGQGNSEAFF; clone size: .; J gene: TRBJ1-1; V gene: TRBV7-9; D gene: .
CDR3 DNA: TGTGCCAGCAGCTTGGGGGCAGGGGCGGGTTCACCCCTCCACTTT; CDR3 protein: CASSLGAGAGSPLHF; clone size: .; J gene: TRBJ1-6; V gene: TRBV5-6; D gene: .
CDR3 DNA: TGTGCAAGTCGCTTAGGAAAGGCCAACGTCCTGACTTTC; CDR3 protein: CASRLGKANVLTF; clone size: .; J gene: TRBJ2-6; V gene: TRBV12-2; D gene: .
CDR3 DNA: TGTGCCAGCAGCTTGTTGGGGCGCAGGCCCTACGAGCAGTACTTC; CDR3 protein: CASSLLGRRPYEQYF; clone size: .; J gene: TRBJ2-7; V gene: TRBV5-6; D gene: .
CDR3 DNA: TGTGCCAGCAGTGTACTAGCGGGATTCTACAATGAGCAGTTCTTC; CDR3 protein: CASSVLAGFYNEQFF; clone size: .; J gene: TRBJ2-1; V gene: TRBV25-1; D gene: TRBD2
CDR3 DNA: TGTGCCAGCAGCCGGGGTTATACGCAGTATTTT; CDR3 protein: CASSRGYTQYF; clone size: once; J gene: TRBJ2-3; V gene: TRBV9; D gene: .
CDR3 DNA: TGTGCCAGCTCACCTGGACAAGCTAACTATGGCTACACCTTC; CDR3 protein: CASSPGQANYGYTF; clone size: .; J gene: TRBJ1-2; V gene: TRBV18; D gene: .
CDR3 DNA: TGCAGTGCTGCCTTGCTAGGGGGGTTCTTC; CDR3 protein: CSAALLGGFF; clone size: .; J gene: TRBJ2-1; V gene: TRBV20-1; D gene: .
CDR3 DNA: TGTGCCAGCAGCCAAGGAGCCGCAGATACGCAGTATTTT; CDR3 protein: CASSQGAADTQYF; clone size: .; J gene: TRBJ2-3; V gene: TRBV14; D gene: .
CDR3 DNA: TGTGCCTGGGCCCGGGCCCCGGGGACTGAAGCTTTCTTT; CDR3 protein: CAWARAPGTEAFF; clone size: .; J gene: TRBJ1-1; V gene: TRBV30; D gene: .
CDR3 DNA: TGTGCCAGCAGCGAGACGGACAGGGGCGATGGCTACACCTTC; CDR3 protein: CASSETDRGDGYTF; clone size: .; J gene: TRBJ1-2; V gene: TRBV7-9; D gene: TRBD1
CDR3 DNA: TGTGCCAGCAGTCCCCGCCGCGACAGGGGGATCTATGGCTACACCTTC; CDR3 protein: CASSPRRDRGIYGYTF; clone size: .; J gene: TRBJ1-2; V gene: TRBV27; D gene: TRBD1
CDR3 DNA: TGCGCCAGCAGCCAGGGAAACAGGGGTGGGGGCAATCAGCCCCAGCATTTT; CDR3 protein: CASSQGNRGGGNQPQHF; clone size: once; J gene: TRBJ1-5; V gene: TRBV4-1; D gene: TRBD1
CDR3 DNA: TGCGCCAGCAGCTTGAAATTGTCGGCGGGGACTATTAACTATGGCTACACCTTC; CDR3 protein: CASSLKLSAGTINYGYTF; clone size: .; J gene: TRBJ1-2; V gene: TRBV5-1; D gene: .
CDR3 DNA: TGTGCCAGCTCACCTAGGACAGGGACCAATGAGCAGTTCTTC; CDR3 protein: CASSPRTGTNEQFF; clone size: .; J gene: TRBJ2-1; V gene: TRBV18; D gene: TRBD1
CDR3 DNA: TGTGCCAGCAGCCAAGATCATTGGGGGCATGGCTACACCTTC; CDR3 protein: CASSQDHWGHGYTF; clone size: .; J gene: TRBJ1-2; V gene: TRBV14; D gene: .
CDR3 DNA: TGTGCCAGCAGCGACACAGGGCGTGTCGGAAACACCATATATTTT; CDR3 protein: CASSDTGRVGNTIYF; clone size: .; J gene: TRBJ1-3; V gene: TRBV7-9; D gene: .
CDR3 DNA: TGTGCCAGCAGCTTCGACAGGTACTTCTCCTACAATGAGCAGTTCTTC; CDR3 protein: CASSFDRYFSYNEQFF; clone size: .; J gene: TRBJ2-1; V gene: TRBV7-2; D gene: .
CDR3 DNA: TGTGCCAGTAGTACCTGGACAGGGGGAAAAACTGAAGCTTTCTTT; CDR3 protein: CASSTWTGGKTEAFF; clone size: .; J gene: TRBJ1-1; V gene: TRBV19; D gene: TRBD1
CDR3 DNA: TGTGCCAGCAGCTCCCAAGGGAGCAATCAGCCCCAGCATTTT; CDR3 protein: CASSSQGSNQPQHF; clone size: .; J gene: TRBJ1-5; V gene: TRBV7-9; D gene: .